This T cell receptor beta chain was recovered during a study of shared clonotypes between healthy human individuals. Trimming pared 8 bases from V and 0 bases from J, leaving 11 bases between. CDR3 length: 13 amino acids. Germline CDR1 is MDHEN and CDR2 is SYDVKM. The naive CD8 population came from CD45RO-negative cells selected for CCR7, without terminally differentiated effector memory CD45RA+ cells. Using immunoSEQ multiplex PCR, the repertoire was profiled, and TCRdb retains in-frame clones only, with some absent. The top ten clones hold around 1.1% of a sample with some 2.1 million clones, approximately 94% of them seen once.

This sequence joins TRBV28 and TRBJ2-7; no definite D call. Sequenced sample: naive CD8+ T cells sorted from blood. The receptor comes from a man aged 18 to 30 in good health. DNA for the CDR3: TGTGCCAGCCTTAGTGAGGCCTCCTACGAGCAGTACTTC. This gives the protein CASLSEASYEQYF.